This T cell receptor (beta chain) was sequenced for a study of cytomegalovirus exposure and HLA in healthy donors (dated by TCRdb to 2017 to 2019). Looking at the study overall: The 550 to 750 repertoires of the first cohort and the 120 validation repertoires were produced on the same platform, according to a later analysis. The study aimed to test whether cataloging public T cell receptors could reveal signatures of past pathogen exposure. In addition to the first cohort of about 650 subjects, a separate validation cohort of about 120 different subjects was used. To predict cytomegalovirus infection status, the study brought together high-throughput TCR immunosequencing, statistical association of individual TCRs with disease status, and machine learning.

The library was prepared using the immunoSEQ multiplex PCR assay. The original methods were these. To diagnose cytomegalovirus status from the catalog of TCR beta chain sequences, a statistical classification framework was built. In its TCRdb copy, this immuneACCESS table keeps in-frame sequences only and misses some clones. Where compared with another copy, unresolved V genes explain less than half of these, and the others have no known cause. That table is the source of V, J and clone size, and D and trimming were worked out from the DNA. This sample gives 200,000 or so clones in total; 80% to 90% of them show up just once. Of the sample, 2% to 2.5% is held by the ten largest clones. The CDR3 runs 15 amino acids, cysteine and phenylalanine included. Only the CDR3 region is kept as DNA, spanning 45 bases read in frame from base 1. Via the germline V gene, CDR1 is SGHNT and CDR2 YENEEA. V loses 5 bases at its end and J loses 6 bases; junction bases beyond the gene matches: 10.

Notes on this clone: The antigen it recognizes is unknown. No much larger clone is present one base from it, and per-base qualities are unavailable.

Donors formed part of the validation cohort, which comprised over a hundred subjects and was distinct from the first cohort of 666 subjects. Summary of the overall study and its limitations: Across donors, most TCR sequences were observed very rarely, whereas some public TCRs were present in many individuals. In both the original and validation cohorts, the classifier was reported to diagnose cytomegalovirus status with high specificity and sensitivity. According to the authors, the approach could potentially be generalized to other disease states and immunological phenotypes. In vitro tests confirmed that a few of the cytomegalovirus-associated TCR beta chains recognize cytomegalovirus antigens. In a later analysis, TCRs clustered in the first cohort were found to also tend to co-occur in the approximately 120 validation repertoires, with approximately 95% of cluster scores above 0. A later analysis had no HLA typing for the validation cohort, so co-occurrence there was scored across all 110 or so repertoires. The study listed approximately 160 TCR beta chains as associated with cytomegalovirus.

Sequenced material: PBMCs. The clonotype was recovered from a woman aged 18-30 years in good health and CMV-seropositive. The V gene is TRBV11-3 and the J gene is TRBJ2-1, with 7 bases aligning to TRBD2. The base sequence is TGTGCCAGCAGCAAGCTAGCGGCCATGGGCAATGAGCAGTTCTTC. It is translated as CASSKLAAMGNEQFF.